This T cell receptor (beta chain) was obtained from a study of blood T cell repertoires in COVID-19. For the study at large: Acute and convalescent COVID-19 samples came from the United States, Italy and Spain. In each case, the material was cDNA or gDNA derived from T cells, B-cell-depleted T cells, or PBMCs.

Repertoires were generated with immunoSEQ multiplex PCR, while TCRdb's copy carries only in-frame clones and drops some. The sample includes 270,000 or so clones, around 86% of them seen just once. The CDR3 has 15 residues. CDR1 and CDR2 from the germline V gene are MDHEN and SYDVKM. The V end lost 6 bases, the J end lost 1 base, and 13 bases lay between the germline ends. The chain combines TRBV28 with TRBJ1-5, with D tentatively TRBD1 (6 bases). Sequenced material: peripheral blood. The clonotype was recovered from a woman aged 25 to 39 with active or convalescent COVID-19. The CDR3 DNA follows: TGTGCCAGCAGGTACCACAGGGTAAGCAATCAGCCCCAGCATTTT. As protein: CASRYHRVSNQPQHF.